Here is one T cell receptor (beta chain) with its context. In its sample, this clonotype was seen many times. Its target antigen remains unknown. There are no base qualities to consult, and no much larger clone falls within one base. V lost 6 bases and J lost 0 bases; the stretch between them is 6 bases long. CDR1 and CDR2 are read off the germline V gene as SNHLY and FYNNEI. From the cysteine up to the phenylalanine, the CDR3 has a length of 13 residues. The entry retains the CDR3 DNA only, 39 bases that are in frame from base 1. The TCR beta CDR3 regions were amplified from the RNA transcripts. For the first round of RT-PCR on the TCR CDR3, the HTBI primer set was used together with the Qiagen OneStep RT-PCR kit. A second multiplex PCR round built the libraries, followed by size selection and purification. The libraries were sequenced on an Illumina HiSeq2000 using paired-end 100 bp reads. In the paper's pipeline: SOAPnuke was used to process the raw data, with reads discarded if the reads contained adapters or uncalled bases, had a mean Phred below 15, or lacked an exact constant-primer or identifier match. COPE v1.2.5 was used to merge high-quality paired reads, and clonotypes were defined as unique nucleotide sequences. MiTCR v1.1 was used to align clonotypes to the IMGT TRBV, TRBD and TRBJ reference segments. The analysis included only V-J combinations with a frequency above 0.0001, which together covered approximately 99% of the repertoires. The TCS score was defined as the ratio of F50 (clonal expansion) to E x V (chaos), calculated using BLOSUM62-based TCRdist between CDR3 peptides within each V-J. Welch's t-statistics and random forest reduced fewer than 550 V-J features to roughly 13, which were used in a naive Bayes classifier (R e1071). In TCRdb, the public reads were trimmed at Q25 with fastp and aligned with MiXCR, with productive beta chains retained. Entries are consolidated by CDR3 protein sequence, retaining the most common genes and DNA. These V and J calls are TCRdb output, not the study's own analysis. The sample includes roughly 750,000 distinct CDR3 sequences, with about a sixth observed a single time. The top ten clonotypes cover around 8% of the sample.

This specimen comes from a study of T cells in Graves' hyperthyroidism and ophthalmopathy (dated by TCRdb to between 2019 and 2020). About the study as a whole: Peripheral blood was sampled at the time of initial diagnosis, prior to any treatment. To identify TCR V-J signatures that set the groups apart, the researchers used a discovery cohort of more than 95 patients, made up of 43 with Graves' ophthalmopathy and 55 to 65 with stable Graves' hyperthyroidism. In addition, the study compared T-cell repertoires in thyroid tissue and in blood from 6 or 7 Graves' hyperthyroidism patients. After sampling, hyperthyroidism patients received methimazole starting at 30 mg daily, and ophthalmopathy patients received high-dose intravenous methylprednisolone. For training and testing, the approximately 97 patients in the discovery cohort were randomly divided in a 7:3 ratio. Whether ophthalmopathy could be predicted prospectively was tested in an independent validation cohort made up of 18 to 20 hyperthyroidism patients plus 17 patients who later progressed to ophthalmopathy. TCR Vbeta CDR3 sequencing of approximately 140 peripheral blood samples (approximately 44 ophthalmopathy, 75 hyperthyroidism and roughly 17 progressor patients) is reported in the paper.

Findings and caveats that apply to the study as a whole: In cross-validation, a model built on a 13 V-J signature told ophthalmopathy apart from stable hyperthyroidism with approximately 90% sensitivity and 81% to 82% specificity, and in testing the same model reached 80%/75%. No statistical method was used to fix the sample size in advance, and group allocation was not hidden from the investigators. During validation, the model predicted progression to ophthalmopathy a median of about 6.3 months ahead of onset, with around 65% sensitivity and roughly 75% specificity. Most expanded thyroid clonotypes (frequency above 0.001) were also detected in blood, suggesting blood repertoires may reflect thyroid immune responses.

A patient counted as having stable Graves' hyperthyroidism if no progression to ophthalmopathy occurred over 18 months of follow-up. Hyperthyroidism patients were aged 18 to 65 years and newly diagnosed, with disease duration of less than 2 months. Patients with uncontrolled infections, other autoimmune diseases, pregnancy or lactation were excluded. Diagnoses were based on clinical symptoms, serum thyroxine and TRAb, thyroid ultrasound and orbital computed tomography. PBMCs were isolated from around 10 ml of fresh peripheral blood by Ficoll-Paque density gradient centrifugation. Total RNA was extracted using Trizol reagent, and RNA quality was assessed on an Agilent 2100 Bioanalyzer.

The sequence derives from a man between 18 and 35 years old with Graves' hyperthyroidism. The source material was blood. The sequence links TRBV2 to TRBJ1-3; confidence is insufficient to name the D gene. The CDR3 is CASSRDSGNTIYF. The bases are TGTGCCAGCAGCCGGGACTCTGGAAACACCATATATTTT.